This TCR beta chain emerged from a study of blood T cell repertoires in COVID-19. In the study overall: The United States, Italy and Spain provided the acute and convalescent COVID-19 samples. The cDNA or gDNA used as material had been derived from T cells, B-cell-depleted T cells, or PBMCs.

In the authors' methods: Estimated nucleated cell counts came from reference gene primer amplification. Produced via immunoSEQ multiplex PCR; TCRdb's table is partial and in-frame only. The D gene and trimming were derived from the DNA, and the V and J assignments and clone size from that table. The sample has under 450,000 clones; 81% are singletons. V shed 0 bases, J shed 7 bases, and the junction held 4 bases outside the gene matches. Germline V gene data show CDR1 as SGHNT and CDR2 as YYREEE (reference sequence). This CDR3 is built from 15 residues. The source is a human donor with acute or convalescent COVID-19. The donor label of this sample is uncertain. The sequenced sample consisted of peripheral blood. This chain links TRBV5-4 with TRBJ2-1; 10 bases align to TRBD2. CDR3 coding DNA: TGTGCCAGCAGCTTGGAGCGGGGGGGCTTTAATGAGCAGTTCTTC. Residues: CASSLERGGFNEQFF.